These 5 T cell receptor beta chains were all obtained from the same sample, sequenced in a study of blood T cells in healthy people across ages. With a J-beta primer mix and a sample-barcoded 5' primer, a second PCR ran about 7 to 11 cycles. Each CDR3 protein is one row after TCRdb ran MiXCR on the 5' RACE reads. The sample yields under 700,000 distinct CDR3 sequences, around 24% seen once. Another study also made use of these data, one on T cells of mothers and their children.

Source material: blood. The receptors were gathered from a boy younger than 18 in good health.

This clonotype was detected a few times. The gene calls are TRBV29-1 and TRBJ2-1; possibly TRBD1 for D (5 bases). Matching the DNA end better, TRBJ2-5 makes the J call doubtful. Germline CDR1 reads SQVTM; CDR2 reads ANQGSEA. The CDR3 has 13 amino acids. The CDR3 coding sequence is TGCAGCGTTAAACCGGCAGGGAAGGAGACCCAGTACTTC. Translated, it gives CSVKPAGKETQYF.

This clonotype turned up a few times. This chain joins TRBV7-8 and TRBJ2-7, with D possibly being TRBD1 (6 bases). V lost 4 bases and J lost 3, with 22 bases in between. The germline CDR1 and CDR2 sequences are SGHVS and FQNEAQ. This CDR3 comprises 17 residues. The CDR3 nucleotides read TGTGCCAGCAGCTCTGGTCCCGGGACACCCGACTACTACGAGCAGTACTTC. Translating gives CASSSGPGTPDYYEQYF.

A note on this clonotype: This clone may be a read error of a much larger clone one base away. This chain links TRBV20-1 with TRBJ2-1; D may be TRBD2 (6 bases). CDR1 and CDR2 from the germline V gene are DFQATT and SNEGSKA (reference sequence). With 3 bases removed from V and 3 bases from J, the gap between germline ends came to 15 bases. This CDR3 has 15 amino acids. This CDR3 is CSASPPAGNYNEQFF. CDR3 nucleotide sequence: TGCAGTGCTAGTCCCCCAGCGGGTAACTACAATGAGCAGTTCTTC.

This clonotype has a count of ten or more. The CDR3 DNA reads as TGCGCCAGCAGCCAAGATCGGTTCCAAGAGACCCAGTACTTC. Its protein product is CASSQDRFQETQYF. The chain uses TRBV4-3 and TRBJ2-5; no reliable D call. Germline-derived CDR1 and CDR2 are LGHNA and YSLEER. Trimming removed 0 bases from V and 1 base from J, with 6 bases in between. This CDR3 has 14 amino acids.

The chain employs TRBV6-2 or TRBV6-3 and TRBJ2-7, with 8 bases aligning to TRBD1. V trimming: 1 base; J trimming: 3 bases; junction bases outside the gene matches: 8. Germline values: CDR1 MNHEY, CDR2 SVGEGT. The CDR3 contains 16 residues. CDR3 DNA sequence: TGTGCCAGCAGTTACTATCTGACAGGGGCCTTCTACGAGCAGTACTTC. Protein sequence: CASSYYLTGAFYEQYF.